Following are 18 T cell receptor beta chains from one sample sequenced in a study of identical twins. TCRdb itself ran the 5' RACE reads through MiXCR, one entry per CDR3 protein. The sample consists of 1.5 million or so distinct CDR3 sequences, 32% of them appearing once. Sequencing was performed on cord blood. Source of these receptors: a newborn girl in good health.

The chain has TRBV27 and TRBJ2-7; D uncertain. The CDR3 has 13 amino acids. The germline V gene encodes CDR1 MNHEY and CDR2 SMNVEV (reference sequence). Trimming removed 5 bases from V and 1 base from J, with 9 bases in between. CDR3 in DNA: TGTGCCAGCAGTGCGTACGGGTCCTACGAGCAGTACGTC. Its protein product is CASSAYGSYEQYV.

This clonotype was recorded many times. The chain uses TRBV10-3 and TRBJ2-7, with 10 positions matching TRBD2. The germline V gene has CDR1 ENHRY and CDR2 SYGVKD. The trim removed 0 bases at V and 4 bases at J, leaving 0 bases unmatched. The CDR3 length is 14 residues. The CDR3, as DNA: TGTGCCATCAGTGAGTCTAGCGGGAGGTACGAGCAGTACTTC. Protein product: CAISESSGRYEQYF.

The chain combines TRBV24-1 with TRBJ1-5, with TRBD1 as a possible D gene (5 bases). The CDR3 totals 19 residues. V shed 8 bases and J shed 0 bases, with 25 bases lying between them. Germline V gene sequence: CDR1 KGHDR, CDR2 SFDVKD. The DNA for the CDR3 is TGTGCCACCACCAGATTTGATGGTTATAGACAGACTAGCAATCAGCCCCAGCATTTT. Protein product: CATTRFDGYRQTSNQPQHF.

Comments on this clonotype: The junction does not match germline at one end; this may be a read error. The CDR3 spells CASSPRQGSTDTRYF. CDR3 DNA: TGTGCCAGCAGCCCCCGACAGGGGAGTACAGATACGCGGTATTTT. The genes are TRBV12-3 or TRBV12-4 and TRBJ2-3, with 8 bases aligning to TRBD1. This CDR3 is built from 15 residues.

Worth noting for this clonotype: A much more abundant neighbour one base away suggests this may be a read error. The J gene is TRBJ2-1, the V gene TRBV4-2, with D hard to call. The DNA end is more similar to TRBJ2-7, so the J call may be wrong. The CDR3 has 15 amino acids. In germline, CDR1 is LGHNA, CDR2 YNFKEQ. The DNA of the CDR3 is TGTGCCAGCAGCCAAGATGTAACTACCTACAATGAGCAGTACTTC. Encoded protein: CASSQDVTTYNEQYF.

This chain joins TRBV20-1 and TRBJ2-3; 10 bases are a match to TRBD1. The CDR3 is 14 residues long. The germline CDR1 and CDR2 sequences are DFQATT and SNEGSKA (reference sequence). The ends lost 3 bases at V and 6 bases at J; junction bases unmatched: 6. Here the CDR3 DNA reads TGCAGTGCTAGGCCGGGACAGGGGTTCGATACGCAGTATTTT. Translation: CSARPGQGFDTQYF.

This clonotype was detected once. The chain employs TRBV20-1 and TRBJ2-5; 12 nucleotides line up with TRBD2. The germline CDR1 and CDR2 sequences are DFQATT and SNEGSKA (reference sequence). CDR3 length equals 16 residues. After removal of 3 bases from V and 11 bases from J, the junction contained 16 bases not matched to a gene. The CDR3: CSAREPSGGAFNEQYF. The CDR3 bases are TGCAGTGCTAGGGAACCTAGCGGGGGGGCCTTCAATGAGCAGTACTTC.

This chain links TRBV7-2 with TRBJ2-1; possibly TRBD2 for D (5 bases). The better agreement between TRBJ2-7 and the DNA end casts doubt on the J call. Germline loops: CDR1 SGHTA, CDR2 FQGNSA. The CDR3 extends over 16 amino acids. CDR3 sequence: CASSYNREGSYNEQYF. The CDR3 coding sequence is TGTGCCAGCAGCTATAACCGGGAAGGCTCCTACAATGAGCAGTACTTC.

This clonotype showed up many times. The chain combines TRBV9 with TRBJ1-1, with D unclear. This CDR3 is 12 amino acids long. CDR1 is SGDLS and CDR2 is YYNGEE in the germline V gene. Trimming removed 0 bases at V and 0 bases at J, with 0 bases between. CDR3 in DNA: TGTGCCAGCAGCGTAGTGAACACTGAAGCTTTCTTT. Its protein is CASSVVNTEAFF.

This chain uses TRBV20-1 with TRBJ2-1; 10 nucleotides match TRBD2. There are 16 residues in the CDR3. The V gene end was trimmed by 0 bases and the J gene end by 8 bases; junction bases not matched to a gene: 10. The germline V gene has CDR1 DFQATT and CDR2 SNEGSKA (reference sequence). The CDR3 DNA is TGCAGTGCTAGAGATTTTCTAGCGGGAGATATAGATGAGCAGTTCTTC. Translating gives CSARDFLAGDIDEQFF.

The chain recombines TRBV15 with TRBJ2-7; no firm D call. Germline-derived CDR1 and CDR2 are LNHNV and YYDKDF (reference sequence). The CDR3 extends over 14 amino acids. Trimming removed 0 bases from V and 4 bases from J, with 10 bases in between. The CDR3 DNA sequence: TGTGCCACCAGCAGAGATCCTCTCGAATACGAGCAGTACTTC. As protein: CATSRDPLEYEQYF.

This chain joins TRBV12-5 and TRBJ2-2; D is ambiguous. The CDR3 runs to 12 residues. Deletions cut 5 bases from V and 9 bases from J, with 10 bases between. Germline CDR1 is LGHNT and CDR2 is FRNRAP. The CDR3 reads CASGPHGRELFF. CDR3 DNA: TGTGCTAGTGGTCCCCACGGAAGGGAGCTGTTTTTT.

The chain couples TRBV2 to TRBJ2-3; D ambiguous. Trimming stripped 8 bases from V and 3 bases from J, with 9 bases between. The CDR3 sequence is 12 residues long. The V gene's germline CDR1 is SNHLY and CDR2 FYNNEI. DNA of the CDR3: TGTGCCAGCGCTATAGTGACAGATACGCAGTATTTT. Amino acid sequence: CASAIVTDTQYF.

The gene calls are TRBV5-1 and TRBJ1-2; 8 bases are a match to TRBD1. Germline V gene lookup returns CDR1 SGHRS and CDR2 YFSETQ. This CDR3 region has 15 residues. The V segment lost 3 bases and the J segment 5 bases; nucleotides outside the gene matches: 9. The CDR3 DNA reads as TGCGCCAGCAGCTCCGGACAGGGAAATTGGTATGGCTACACCTTC. Translated, it gives CASSSGQGNWYGYTF.

The V call is TRBV11-2, the J call TRBJ2-7; D may be TRBD1 (6 bases). Per germline, CDR1 SGHAT and CDR2 FQNNGV. This CDR3 has 15 residues. The V end was cut by 5 bases, the J end by 2 bases, with 16 bases between. The CDR3 nucleotides are TGTGCCAGCAGCCCCAGGGGCAAGTGGCCCTACGAGCAGTACTTC. The encoded protein is CASSPRGKWPYEQYF.

V is TRBV19 and J is TRBJ2-7, with 9 bases that match TRBD2. The V gene end was trimmed by 4 bases and the J gene end by 5 bases; junction bases not matched to a gene: 6. CDR3 length equals 14 residues. Per germline, CDR1 LNHDA and CDR2 SQIVND (reference sequence). CDR3 loop: CASSTQREVHEQYF. DNA of the CDR3: TGTGCCAGTAGTACCCAGCGGGAGGTCCACGAGCAGTACTTC.

This clonotype turned up a few times. The V call is TRBV24-1, the J call TRBJ2-1; 7 bases map to TRBD2. The CDR3 extends over 14 amino acids. The junction had 5 bases not matched to a gene; V was cut back by 5 bases and J by 5 bases. CDR1 and CDR2 (germline): KGHDR, SFDVKD. The CDR3: CATSAGGVNNEQFF. The CDR3 DNA reads as TGTGCCACCAGTGCGGGGGGAGTAAACAATGAGCAGTTCTTC.

The rearrangement uses TRBV11-2 and TRBJ2-1, with D uncertain. Germline lookup yields CDR1 SGHAT and CDR2 FQNNGV. The CDR3 runs to 15 residues. The ends were cut back, 3 bases at V and 5 bases at J, with 14 bases in the middle. CDR3 nucleotide sequence: TGTGCCAGCAGCTTCAGGCCGGTAGGCCACAATGAGCAGTTCTTC. This gives the protein CASSFRPVGHNEQFF.